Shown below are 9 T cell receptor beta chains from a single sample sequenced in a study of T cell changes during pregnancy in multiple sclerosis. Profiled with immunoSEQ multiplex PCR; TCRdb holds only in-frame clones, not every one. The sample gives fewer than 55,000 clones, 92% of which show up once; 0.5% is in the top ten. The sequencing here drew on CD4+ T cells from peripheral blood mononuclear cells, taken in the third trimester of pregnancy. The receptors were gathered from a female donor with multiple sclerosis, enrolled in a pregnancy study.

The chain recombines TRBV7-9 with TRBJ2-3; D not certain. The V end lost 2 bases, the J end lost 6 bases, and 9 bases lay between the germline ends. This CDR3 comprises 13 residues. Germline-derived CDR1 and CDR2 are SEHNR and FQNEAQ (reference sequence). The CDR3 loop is CASSLSSGDTQYF. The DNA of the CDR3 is TGTGCCAGCAGCTTATCTTCCGGGGATACGCAGTATTTT.

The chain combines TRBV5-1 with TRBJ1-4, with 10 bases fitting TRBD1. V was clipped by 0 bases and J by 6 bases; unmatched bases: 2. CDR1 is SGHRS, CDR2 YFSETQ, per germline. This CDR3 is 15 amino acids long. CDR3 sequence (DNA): TGCGCCAGCAGCTTGGGCGGGACAGGGGATGAAAAACTGTTTTTT. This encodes CASSLGGTGDEKLFF. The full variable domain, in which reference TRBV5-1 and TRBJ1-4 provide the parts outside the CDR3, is KAGVTQTPRYLIKTRGQQVTLSCSPISGHRSVSWYQQTPGQGLQFLFEYFSETQRNKGNFPGRFSGRQFSNSRSEMNVSTLELGDSALYLCASSLGGTGDEKLFFGSGTQLSVL.

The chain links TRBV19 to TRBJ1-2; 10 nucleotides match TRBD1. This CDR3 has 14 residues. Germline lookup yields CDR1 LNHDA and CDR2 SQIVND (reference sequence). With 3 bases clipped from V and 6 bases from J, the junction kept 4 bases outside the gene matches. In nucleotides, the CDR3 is TGTGCCAGTAGTATGGGGGACAGGGGCCATGGCTACACCTTC. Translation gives CASSMGDRGHGYTF.

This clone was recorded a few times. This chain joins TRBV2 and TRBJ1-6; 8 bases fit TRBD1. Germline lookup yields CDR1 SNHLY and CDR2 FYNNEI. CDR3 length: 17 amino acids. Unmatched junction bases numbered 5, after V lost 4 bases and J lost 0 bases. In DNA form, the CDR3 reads TGTGCCAGCAGTGGAGGACAGGGCAGCTCCTATAATTCACCCCTCCACTTT. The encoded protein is CASSGGQGSSYNSPLHF.

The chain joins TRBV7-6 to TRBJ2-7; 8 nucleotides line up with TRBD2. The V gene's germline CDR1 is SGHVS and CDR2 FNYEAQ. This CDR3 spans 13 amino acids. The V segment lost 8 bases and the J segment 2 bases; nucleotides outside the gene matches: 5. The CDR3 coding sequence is TGTGCCAGCGGGAGCGGGGGACCCTACGAGCAGTACTTC. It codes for CASGSGGPYEQYF.

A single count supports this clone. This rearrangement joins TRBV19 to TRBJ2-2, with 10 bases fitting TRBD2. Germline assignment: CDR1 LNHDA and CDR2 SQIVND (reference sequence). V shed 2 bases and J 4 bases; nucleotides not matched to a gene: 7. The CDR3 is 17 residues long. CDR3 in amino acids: CASSISSSSGSTGELFF. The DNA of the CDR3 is TGTGCCAGTAGTATATCCTCTTCTAGCGGGAGCACCGGGGAGCTGTTTTTT.

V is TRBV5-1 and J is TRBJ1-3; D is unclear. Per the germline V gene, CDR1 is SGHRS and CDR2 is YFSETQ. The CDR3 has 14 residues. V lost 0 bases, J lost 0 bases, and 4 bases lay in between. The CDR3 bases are TGCGCCAGCAGCTTGGAGAGCTCTGGAAACACCATATATTTT. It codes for CASSLESSGNTIYF.

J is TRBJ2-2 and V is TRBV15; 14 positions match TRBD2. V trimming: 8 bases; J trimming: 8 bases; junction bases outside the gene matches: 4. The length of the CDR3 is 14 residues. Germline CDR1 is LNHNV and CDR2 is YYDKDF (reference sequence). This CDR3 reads CATGLAGGAGELFF. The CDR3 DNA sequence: TGTGCCACCGGACTAGCGGGGGGAGCGGGGGAGCTGTTTTTT.

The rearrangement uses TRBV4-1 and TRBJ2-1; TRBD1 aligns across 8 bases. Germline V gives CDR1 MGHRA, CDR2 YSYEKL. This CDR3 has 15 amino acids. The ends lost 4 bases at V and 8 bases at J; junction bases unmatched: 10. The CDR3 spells CASSRTGQETDEQFF. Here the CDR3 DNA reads TGCGCCAGCAGCCGCACGGGACAGGAGACCGATGAGCAGTTCTTC.